Listed here are 31 T cell receptor beta chains from one sample, sequenced in a study of long-term antiretroviral therapy in people with HIV. Runs used v3.0 of the immunoSEQ assay and were done at survey level. Method: immunoSEQ multiplex PCR; TCRdb's copy keeps in-frame clones and lacks some. The table shows about 24,000 clones, with 70% to 90% occurring only once. The sequencing here drew on unsorted PBMCs, taken 1.2 years after starting antiretroviral therapy. The receptors originated from a man aged 45-65 years with HIV.

The rearrangement links TRBV5-6 to TRBJ1-1, with 7 nucleotides matching TRBD1. Germline-derived CDR1 and CDR2 are SGHDT and YYEEEE. The CDR3 has 13 amino acids. Germline trimming cut 3 bases from V and 7 bases from J; bases unmatched to any gene: 6. The CDR3 loop reads CASSWGTVSEAFF. In DNA form, the CDR3 reads TGTGCCAGCAGCTGGGGGACAGTTAGTGAAGCTTTCTTT.

The chain has TRBV28 and TRBJ1-6; TRBD1 might be the D (6 bases). Looked up from germline, CDR1 is MDHEN and CDR2 is SYDVKM. V was pared by 6 bases and J by 7 bases, with 19 bases between. The CDR3 extends over 16 amino acids. For the CDR3, the DNA is TGTGCCAGCAGAGGAGGACAGTCCTTAGAGAATTCACCCCTCCACTTT. It yields the protein CASRGGQSLENSPLHF.

CDR3 nucleotides: TGTGCCAGCAGTCCAGCGGGGGGGCCCGTAGATACGCAGTATTTT. It translates to CASSPAGGPVDTQYF. The chain employs TRBV27 and TRBJ2-3, with 10 bases aligning to TRBD2. V lost 5 bases and J lost 5; bases outside the gene matches: 7. Germline values: CDR1 MNHEY, CDR2 SMNVEV (reference sequence). The CDR3 loop spans 15 amino acids.

CDR3 residues: CASSPLGASYEQYF. CDR3 sequence (DNA): TGTGCCAGCAGCCCTCTGGGGGCTTCCTACGAGCAGTACTTC. The rearrangement links TRBV7-6 to TRBJ2-7, with TRBD1 as a possible D gene (6 bases). The germline CDR1 and CDR2 sequences are SGHVS and FNYEAQ. This CDR3 is built from 14 residues. Trimming left V 5 bases short and J 1 base short, with 12 bases between.

V usage is TRBV30 and J usage is TRBJ2-3; the D gene is possibly TRBD2 (6 bases). Trimming removed 4 bases at V and 6 bases at J, with 14 bases between. Germline V gene lookup returns CDR1 GTSNPN and CDR2 SVGIG (reference sequence). This CDR3 is built from 13 residues. CDR3 nucleotide sequence: TGTGCCTGGACCCCTGGGGGGAGGGATACGCAGTATTTT. Its protein product is CAWTPGGRDTQYF.

The rearrangement joins TRBV28 to TRBJ1-1; 9 nucleotides agree with TRBD1. The CDR3 is 15 amino acids. V lost 5 bases to trimming and J lost 7 bases; unmatched junction nucleotides: 11. Germline assignment: CDR1 MDHEN and CDR2 SYDVKM. This chain's CDR3 is CASSPTGQGLIEAFF. CDR3 DNA sequence: TGTGCCAGCAGTCCTACGGGACAGGGACTTATTGAAGCTTTCTTT.

The gene calls are TRBV7-6 and TRBJ2-2, with 11 positions matching TRBD2. V lost 3 bases to trimming and J lost 0 bases; unmatched junction nucleotides: 3. Germline V gene lookup returns CDR1 SGHVS and CDR2 FNYEAQ. This CDR3 has 17 amino acids. The CDR3 DNA reads TGTGCCAGCAGCTTTCTGACTAGCGGGGCGAACACCGGGGAGCTGTTTTTT. It codes for CASSFLTSGANTGELFF.

The chain links TRBV2 to TRBJ2-5; D gene uncertain. The tail of the sequence fits TRBJ2-7 better, so the J call may be wrong. Germline values: CDR1 SNHLY, CDR2 FYNNEI. The CDR3 sequence is 13 residues long. The CDR3 coding sequence is TGTGCCAGCAGTGAAAGGGAACGCGCCGAGCAGTACTTC. This translates into CASSERERAEQYF.

The gene calls are TRBV28 and TRBJ2-7; D is tentatively TRBD1 or TRBD2 (6 bases each). V lost 5 bases to trimming and J lost 0 bases, with 17 bases between them. The CDR3 totals 16 residues. CDR1 MDHEN and CDR2 SYDVKM come from the germline V gene. CDR3 DNA: TGTGCCAGCAGTCCCCGGTCGGGGGCGAACTCCTACGAGCAGTACTTC. It encodes CASSPRSGANSYEQYF.

The rearrangement uses TRBV30 and TRBJ1-1; 11 bases fit TRBD1. V was clipped by 0 bases and J by 0 bases; unmatched bases: 12. Germline V gene lookup returns CDR1 GTSNPN and CDR2 SVGIG (reference sequence). This CDR3 region has 19 residues. The CDR3 spells CAWSVVRGQGEHMNTEAFF. The CDR3 bases are TGTGCCTGGAGTGTGGTAAGGGGACAGGGGGAGCATATGAACACTGAAGCTTTCTTT.

J is TRBJ2-2 and V is TRBV5-1, with 10 positions matching TRBD1. CDR3 size: 17 residues. V was clipped by 2 bases and J by 6 bases; unmatched bases: 10. CDR1 and CDR2 (germline): SGHRS, YFSETQ. The CDR3 loop is CASSFAPGQGGAGELFF. CDR3 in DNA: TGCGCCAGCAGCTTCGCTCCCGGACAGGGGGGGGCCGGGGAGCTGTTTTTT.

This chain links TRBV7-8 with TRBJ2-7; 7 nucleotides agree with TRBD1. J lost 0 bases, V lost 5 bases, and 4 bases had no gene match. The germline CDR1 and CDR2 sequences are SGHVS and FQNEAQ. The CDR3 totals 14 residues. The CDR3 DNA follows: TGTGCCAGCAGCCCCCGGGACAGCTCCTACGAGCAGTACTTC. The encoded protein is CASSPRDSSYEQYF.

J is TRBJ2-5 and V is TRBV7-6; 7 nucleotides agree with TRBD1. The V gene's germline CDR1 is SGHVS and CDR2 FNYEAQ. The junction had 14 bases not matched to a gene; V was cut back by 3 bases and J by 7 bases. The CDR3 extends over 16 amino acids. Here the CDR3 reads CASSFGAPTGLVTQYF. The CDR3 DNA reads TGTGCCAGCAGCTTTGGGGCCCCGACAGGGTTGGTGACCCAGTACTTC.

J is TRBJ1-1 and V is TRBV7-2, with D hard to call. Trimming removed 5 bases from V and 7 bases from J, with 11 bases in between. The CDR3 sequence is 12 residues long. CDR1 is SGHTA, CDR2 FQGNSA, per germline. CDR3 residues: CASSPRIGEAFF. The CDR3 DNA reads as TGTGCCAGCAGCCCGCGTATCGGTGAAGCTTTCTTT.

This chain links TRBV28 with TRBJ1-2; no clear D gene. The CDR3 spans 15 residues. V dropped 7 bases and J dropped 4 bases, with 19 bases sitting between them. CDR1 and CDR2 (germline): MDHEN, SYDVKM. This CDR3 is CASTSPGGDAYGYTF. CDR3 coding DNA: TGTGCCAGCACCTCCCCAGGAGGTGACGCCTATGGCTACACCTTC.

This chain's CDR3 is CASSLGREGPDTQYF. The CDR3 DNA reads as TGTGCCAGCAGCTTGGGAAGGGAGGGACCCGATACGCAGTATTTT. The V call is TRBV5-6, the J call TRBJ2-3; 7 bases match TRBD2. The CDR3 runs to 15 residues. V shed 0 bases, J shed 6 bases, and the junction held 7 bases outside the gene matches. Germline CDR1 and CDR2: SGHDT and YYEEEE.

The chain recombines TRBV7-9 with TRBJ1-4, with D unresolved. The CDR3 is 15 amino acids. Looked up from germline, CDR1 is SEHNR and CDR2 is FQNEAQ (reference sequence). The germline V and J ends were trimmed by 5 bases and 4 bases, with 14 bases remaining between them. CDR3: CASSLPERDNEKLFF. The CDR3 DNA reads TGTGCCAGCAGCCTCCCCGAGAGGGATAATGAAAAACTGTTTTTT.

The sample holds a few counts of this clone. The rearrangement uses TRBV19 and TRBJ1-2; D is unresolved. This CDR3 has 13 residues. The V gene's germline CDR1 is LNHDA and CDR2 SQIVND (reference sequence). Trimming took 6 bases from V and 0 from J, leaving 8 bases between them. This CDR3 reads CASRRESNYGYTF. DNA for the CDR3: TGTGCCAGTAGACGGGAGTCTAACTATGGCTACACCTTC.

This sequence joins TRBV28 and TRBJ2-5; a weak D match, TRBD2 (5 bases). The CDR3 has 15 amino acids. V dropped 7 bases and J dropped 3 bases, with 18 bases sitting between them. CDR1 and CDR2 from the germline V gene are MDHEN and SYDVKM. This CDR3 reads CASTTTVGGKETQYF. CDR3 bases: TGTGCCAGCACCACCACGGTCGGAGGTAAAGAGACCCAGTACTTC.

This chain connects TRBV5-1 to TRBJ2-7, with D perhaps matching TRBD1 or TRBD2 (7 bases each). This CDR3 spans 15 amino acids. V was cut by 1 base and J by 3 bases, with 14 bases left in between. The germline V gene has CDR1 SGHRS and CDR2 YFSETQ. DNA of the CDR3: TGCGCCAGCAGCTTGAGCGGGGACAGCATCTACGAGCAGTACTTC. It encodes CASSLSGDSIYEQYF.

The V gene is TRBV6-1, the J gene TRBJ1-3; D is unclear. CDR3 length: 15 amino acids. Germline CDR1 reads MNHNS; CDR2 reads SASEGT. Trimming removed 2 bases from V and 1 base from J, with 9 bases in between. The CDR3 coding sequence is TGTGCCAGCAGTGAATACGAGGGATCTGGAAACACCATATATTTT. Residues: CASSEYEGSGNTIYF.

This chain uses TRBV2 with TRBJ2-2, with D perhaps given as TRBD1 or TRBD2 (5 bases each). CDR1 and CDR2 (germline): SNHLY, FYNNEI. V lost 7 bases and J lost 6, with 12 bases in between. The CDR3 covers 13 residues. CDR3 sequence reads: CASMGVRSGELFF. The CDR3 DNA reads TGTGCCAGCATGGGGGTTCGATCCGGGGAGCTGTTTTTT.

The chain combines TRBV2 with TRBJ2-5; possible D gene TRBD1, 6 bases. The end of the DNA fits TRBJ2-7 better, so the J call may be wrong. This CDR3 has 14 amino acids. In germline, CDR1 is SNHLY, CDR2 FYNNEI. CDR3 residues: CASSEAPDRYEQYF. CDR3 bases: TGTGCCAGCAGTGAAGCACCAGACAGGTACGAGCAGTACTTC.

V usage is TRBV11-3 and J usage is TRBJ2-2, with TRBD2 matching 8 bases. CDR1 and CDR2 from the germline V gene are SGHNT and YENEEA. CDR3 length: 14 amino acids. V lost 5 bases to trimming and J lost 3 bases; unmatched junction nucleotides: 2. CDR3 coding DNA: TGTGCCAGCAGCCGGGGGGGGGACACCGGGGAGCTGTTTTTT. It is translated as CASSRGGDTGELFF. Full variable domain (missing parts from reference TRBV11-3 and TRBJ2-2): EAGVVQSPRYKIIEKKQPVAFWCNPISGHNTLYWYLQNLGQGPELLIRYENEEAVDDSQLPKDRFSAERLKGVDSTLKIQPAELGDSAVYLCASSRGGDTGELFFGEGSRLTVL.

The chain combines TRBV18 with TRBJ2-3; tentatively, D is TRBD1 (5 bases). The V and J ends lost 3 bases and 0 bases respectively, with 13 bases between them. The germline V gene has CDR1 KGHSH and CDR2 LQKENI. The CDR3 runs to 16 residues. CDR3 region: CASSPRTLTSTDTQYF. CDR3 in DNA: TGTGCCAGCTCACCTCGGACACTTACTAGCACAGATACGCAGTATTTT. The full variable domain, rest sourced from reference TRBV18 and TRBJ2-3, is NAGVMQNPRHLVRRRGQEARLRCSPMKGHSHVYWYRQLPEEGLKFMVYLQKENIIDESGMPKERFSAEFPKEGPSILRIQQVVRGDSAAYFCASSPRTLTSTDTQYFGPGTRLTVL.

The V gene is TRBV29-1, the J gene TRBJ1-2, with TRBD1 matching over 10 bases. This CDR3 has 12 residues. Per germline, CDR1 SQVTM and CDR2 ANQGSEA. Losses at the gene ends were 6 bases for V and 8 bases for J; bases not matched to a gene: 6. The CDR3 DNA is TGCAGCGTCTCTGGACAGGGGGAGGGCTACACCTTC. Encoded protein: CSVSGQGEGYTF.

The V and J genes are TRBV30 and TRBJ1-1; D is undetermined. The CDR3 is 15 amino acids. V lost 0 bases and J lost 3, with 14 bases in between. CDR1 is GTSNPN, CDR2 SVGIG, per germline (reference sequence). The CDR3 DNA sequence: TGTGCCTGGAGTGTGAGACCGCCGGGTGACACTGAAGCTTTCTTT. Translating it yields CAWSVRPPGDTEAFF.

This clone occurred once. The chain uses TRBV19 and TRBJ2-2; a weak D match, TRBD1 (6 bases). V was shortened by 3 bases and J by 4 bases, with 15 bases between the two germline ends. This CDR3 spans 16 amino acids. Germline V gene lookup returns CDR1 LNHDA and CDR2 SQIVND (reference sequence). CDR3 in amino acids: CASSIKTRGSTGELFF. In nucleotides, the CDR3 is TGTGCCAGTAGTATTAAGACAAGGGGGAGCACCGGGGAGCTGTTTTTT.

In this sample, this clone turned up once. At one boundary the junction diverges from the germline segment, which might be a read error. The chain carries TRBV6-4 and TRBJ2-1; D may be TRBD2 (5 bases). Germline-derived CDR1 and CDR2 are MRHNA and SNTAGT. The CDR3 is made up of 15 amino acids. CDR3: CASSDSASHYDEQFF. The CDR3 nucleotides read TGTGCCAGCAGTGACTCGGCTAGCCACTACGATGAGCAGTTCTTC.

V gene TRBV27 combines with J gene TRBJ2-3; TRBD1 matches 12 bases. CDR1 MNHEY and CDR2 SMNVEV come from the germline V gene (reference sequence). V shed 4 bases, J shed 6 bases, and the junction held 11 bases outside the gene matches. This CDR3 contains 17 residues. Here the CDR3 reads CASSSWVPGQGADTQYF. In nucleotides, the CDR3 is TGTGCCAGCAGTTCCTGGGTACCGGGACAGGGGGCGGATACGCAGTATTTT.

The chain combines TRBV5-1 with TRBJ2-1, with 7 bases aligning to TRBD1. After removal of 0 bases from V and 15 bases from J, the junction contained 21 bases not matched to a gene. The CDR3 length is 17 residues. Germline CDR1 is SGHRS and CDR2 is YFSETQ. Here the CDR3 DNA reads TGCGCCAGCAGCTTGGATCACCGGGACAGACTAATAGGTGGTTGGTTCTTC. It translates to CASSLDHRDRLIGGWFF. Together with reference TRBV5-1 and TRBJ2-1, the CDR3 gives the full variable domain: KAGVTQTPRYLIKTRGQQVTLSCSPISGHRSVSWYQQTPGQGLQFLFEYFSETQRNKGNFPGRFSGRQFSNSRSEMNVSTLELGDSALYLCASSLDHRDRLIGGWFFGPGTRLTVL.